Given below is one T cell receptor beta chain in context. The V segment lost 7 bases and the J segment 3 bases; nucleotides outside the gene matches: 6. The V gene's germline CDR1 is WSHSY and CDR2 SAAADI. The CDR3 extends over 13 amino acids. This table comes from immunoSEQ multiplex PCR, and its TCRdb copy is limited to in-frame clones, with some not included. The data contain about 430,000 clones, nearly 90% of them singletons. The data stem from a study of blood T cell repertoires in COVID-19. Turning to the study itself: Sites across the United States, Italy and Spain contributed samples from acute and convalescent COVID-19. Nucleic acid was either cDNA or gDNA, and it came from T cells, B-cell-depleted T cells, or PBMCs.

In terms of age and location, participants ranged from about 18 to 90 years and lived in around 22 US areas. Each exposed participant met a COVID-19 case in the 2 weeks preceding study entry. Material: PBMCs or T cells enriched from blood (not recorded which). This receptor was taken from a woman under 30 who had been exposed to COVID-19. The chain employs TRBV10-2 and TRBJ2-7; TRBD1 agrees at 7 bases. The CDR3 sequence: CASTRQGNYEQYF. In DNA, the CDR3 is TGCGCCAGCACCCGACAGGGAAACTACGAGCAGTACTTC.